This TCR beta chain was documented in a study of cytomegalovirus exposure and HLA in healthy donors. Germline CDR1 reads SGHVS; CDR2 reads FNYEAQ. The J segment lost 0 bases and the V segment lost 4 bases, leaving 7 bases of the junction unmatched. The CDR3 contains 18 residues. PCR amplification relied on 60 Vbeta primers (plus 13 Jbeta primers). The assay was immunoSEQ multiplex PCR, and TCRdb's table has in-frame clones only and misses some. This table holds 80,000 to 130,000 clones, around 83% found once. This clone was found once. Sequences were obtained from PBMCs. V usage is TRBV7-6 and J usage is TRBJ2-3; 13 bases are a match to TRBD2. The origin of this receptor is a woman aged 18 to 35 in good health and CMV-seronegative. CDR3 residues: CASSSGLAGVDSTDTQYF. In nucleotides, the CDR3 is TGTGCCAGCAGCTCAGGACTAGCGGGAGTAGATAGCACAGATACGCAGTATTTT.